These 14 T cell receptor beta chains were sequenced from one sample in a study of cytomegalovirus exposure and HLA in healthy donors. This PCR relied on a set of 60 Vbeta primers and 13 Jbeta primers. The data were produced by immunoSEQ multiplex PCR, yet TCRdb's version contains in-frame clones alone and is incomplete. The sample shows 150,000 or so clones, around 66% of them seen only once. The sample comprised PBMCs. The receptors originated from a woman aged 25 to 45 in good health and CMV-seropositive.

This chain links TRBV6-1 with TRBJ1-5; weak D call: TRBD1 (5 bases). V lost 7 bases and J 1 base, leaving 14 bases between the germline ends. This CDR3 has 15 residues. Germline V gene lookup returns CDR1 MNHNS and CDR2 SASEGT. CDR3 sequence reads: CASKAGMDSNQPQHF. CDR3 nucleotide sequence: TGTGCCAGCAAGGCAGGGATGGACAGCAATCAGCCCCAGCATTTT.

The chain links TRBV21-1 to TRBJ2-3; the listed D gene, TRBD1, was not tested against the DNA. TRBV21-1 is flagged as a pseudogene. The CDR3 length is 15 residues. The CDR3 sequence is CASSKAQGCTDTQYF. The CDR3 coding sequence is TGTGCCAGCAGCAAAGCGCAGGGATGCACAGATACGCAGTATTTT.

This clone was counted a few times. The genes are TRBV4-1 and TRBJ2-7; D uncertain. Trimming removed 4 bases at V and 4 bases at J, with 11 bases between. This CDR3 is 13 amino acids long. Germline V CDR1 and CDR2: MGHRA, YSYEKL. The CDR3 region is CASSPPQAYEQYF. CDR3 nucleotides: TGCGCCAGCAGCCCGCCCCAAGCGTACGAGCAGTACTTC.

This clone was found once. The CDR3 bases are TGTGCCTGGAGTGTGGCGGCGGGAGGGGATCGGCAGTTCTTC. Residues: CAWSVAAGGDRQFF. The rearrangement joins TRBV30 to TRBJ2-1; 9 positions agree with TRBD2. Germline trimming cut 0 bases from V and 12 bases from J; bases unmatched to any gene: 9. CDR3 length: 14 residues. Per the germline V gene, CDR1 is GTSNPN and CDR2 is SVGIG (reference sequence).

J is TRBJ2-3 and V is TRBV2; TRBD1 matches 7 bases. This CDR3 spans 15 amino acids. Germline V gene sequence: CDR1 SNHLY, CDR2 FYNNEI. V trimming: 3 bases; J trimming: 2 bases; junction bases outside the gene matches: 5. The DNA for the CDR3 is TGTGCCAGCAGTGATGGGGACAGCCTCACAGATACGCAGTATTTT. It is translated as CASSDGDSLTDTQYF.

This clone was seen a few times. The V call is TRBV12-5, the J call TRBJ2-1; TRBD1 matches 8 bases. The CDR3 sequence is 14 residues long. The trim removed 7 bases at V and 7 bases at J, leaving 9 bases unmatched. CDR1 and CDR2 from the germline V gene are LGHNT and FRNRAP. Here the CDR3 reads CASASGTGGNEQFF. The CDR3 DNA follows: TGTGCTAGTGCCTCCGGGACAGGTGGTAATGAGCAGTTCTTC.

This sequence joins TRBV7-2 and TRBJ2-1; 10 bases match TRBD2. With 6 bases clipped from V and 9 bases from J, the junction kept 8 bases outside the gene matches. CDR3 length equals 14 residues. CDR1 is SGHTA and CDR2 is FQGNSA in the germline V gene. CDR3 loop: CASRKSGGATEQFF. The CDR3 nucleotides are TGTGCCAGCAGGAAGAGCGGGGGGGCCACTGAGCAGTTCTTC.

This clone was observed a handful of times. This rearrangement joins TRBV2 to TRBJ1-5, with TRBD1 matching over 12 bases. CDR1 is SNHLY, CDR2 FYNNEI, per germline. The length of the CDR3 is 14 residues. V lost 7 bases to trimming and J lost 7 bases; unmatched junction nucleotides: 5. The CDR3 region is CASTGQGANQPQHF. The DNA for the CDR3 is TGTGCCAGCACGGGACAGGGGGCAAACCAGCCCCAGCATTTT.

A few counts support this clone. This chain joins TRBV6-4 and TRBJ1-6, with 7 bases matching TRBD1. The CDR3 is made up of 13 amino acids. Germline V gene data show CDR1 as MRHNA and CDR2 as SNTAGT. J lost 10 bases, V lost 4 bases, and 4 bases had no gene match. The CDR3 sequence is CASSATGYSPLHF. CDR3 DNA: TGTGCCAGCAGTGCGACAGGGTACTCACCCCTCCACTTT.

The chain is built from TRBV11-2 and TRBJ1-3; D not certain. From germline, CDR1 is SGHAT and CDR2 FQNNGV. CDR3 length: 13 amino acids. V gave up 1 base and J gave up 4 bases, with 5 bases separating them. Here the CDR3 DNA reads TGTGCCAGCAGCTTAGGGGCAGGAAACACCATATATTTT. This codes for CASSLGAGNTIYF.

This clone was seen only a few times. The J gene is TRBJ1-1, the V gene TRBV21-1. TRBV21-1 is noted as a pseudogene. This CDR3 is 17 amino acids long. CDR3 in amino acids: CASSAGRADGKNTEAFF. CDR3 bases: TGTGCCAGCAGCGCAGGGAGGGCAGATGGGAAGAACACTGAAGCTTTCTTT.

This clone showed up just a few times. The gene calls are TRBV5-1 and TRBJ2-1; the match to TRBD2 covers 8 bases. The CDR3 is made up of 15 amino acids. Germline values: CDR1 SGHRS, CDR2 YFSETQ. The V segment lost 2 bases and the J segment 3 bases; nucleotides outside the gene matches: 4. The CDR3 DNA is TGCGCCAGCAGCTTAGGGGGACTAGGCTACAATGAGCAGTTCTTC. Its translation: CASSLGGLGYNEQFF.

This chain connects TRBV5-1 to TRBJ2-7; possibly TRBD2 for D (6 bases). The germline V and J ends were trimmed by 4 bases and 1 base, with 12 bases remaining between them. Germline-derived CDR1 and CDR2 are SGHRS and YFSETQ. CDR3 size: 14 residues. The CDR3 coding sequence is TGCGCCAGCAGCGCAACCGGGACTTCCTACGAGCAGTACTTC. As protein: CASSATGTSYEQYF.

This clone was seen only a few times. The chain recombines TRBV7-2 with TRBJ2-7; 8 bases map to TRBD1. Losses at the gene ends were 5 bases for V and 6 bases for J; bases not matched to a gene: 9. CDR3 size: 14 residues. From germline, CDR1 is SGHTA and CDR2 FQGNSA. CDR3 region: CASSIGQGKVEQYF. The CDR3 region has the DNA TGTGCCAGCAGCATTGGACAGGGTAAGGTCGAGCAGTACTTC. Drawing the rest from reference TRBV7-2 and TRBJ2-7, the complete variable domain is GAGVSQSPSNKVTEKGKDVELRCDPISGHTALYWYRQSLGQGLEFLIYFQGNSAPDKSGLPSDRFSAERTGGSVSTLTIQRTQQEDSAVYLCASSIGQGKVEQYFGPGTRLTVT.